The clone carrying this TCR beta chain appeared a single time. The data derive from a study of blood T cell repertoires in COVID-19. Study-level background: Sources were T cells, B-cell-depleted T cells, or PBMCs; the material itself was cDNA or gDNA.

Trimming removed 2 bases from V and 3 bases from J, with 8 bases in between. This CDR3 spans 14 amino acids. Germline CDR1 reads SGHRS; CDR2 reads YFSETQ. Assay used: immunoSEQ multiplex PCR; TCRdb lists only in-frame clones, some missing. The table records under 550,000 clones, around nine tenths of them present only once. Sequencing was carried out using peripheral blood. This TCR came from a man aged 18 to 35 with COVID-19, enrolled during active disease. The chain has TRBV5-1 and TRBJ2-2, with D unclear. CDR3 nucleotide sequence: TGCGCCAGCAGCTTAGTACTTGACACCGGGGAGCTGTTTTTT. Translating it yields CASSLVLDTGELFF.